This T cell receptor beta chain is from a study of lymphopenia after photon versus proton radiotherapy. General study results and limits: Photon-treated patients lost naive T cells and TCR diversity; proton-treated stayed stable. Only patients who died were analyzed for survival; proton advantage is unproven. After lymphocyte nadir, photon-treated repertoires showed oligoclonal expansion, especially CD8+ Temra. Larger post-nadir TCR diversity loss correlated inversely with survival in deceased patients.

Of note for this clone: Its target is not known.

Here immunoSEQ multiplex PCR was the method, and the copy in TCRdb shows in-frame clones only, minus some. The table includes 50,000 to 70,000 clones, about nine tenths detected once. The germline V gene encodes CDR1 MNHEY and CDR2 SMNVEV (reference sequence). V was trimmed by 5 bases and J by 6 bases, leaving 19 bases between them. The CDR3 contains 16 residues. The source material was peripheral blood, sampled from a patient treated with proton-based radiotherapy. The rearrangement links TRBV27 to TRBJ2-2, with D perhaps matching TRBD1 or TRBD2 (6 bases each). This clonotype was obtained from an elderly man with esophageal cancer. This chain's CDR3 is CASSKPGAVLAGELFF. CDR3 in DNA: TGTGCCAGCAGTAAGCCGGGGGCAGTGTTGGCCGGGGAGCTGTTTTTT.